The clone carrying this T cell receptor (beta chain) was found a few times. This sample was included in a study of response to subunit inactivated influenza vaccine. TCRdb re-called the RT-PCR reads with MiXCR, one entry per CDR3 protein. Of about 540,000 distinct CDR3 sequences listed, under 30% are singletons. The germline V gene encodes CDR1 DFQATT and CDR2 SNEGSKA (reference sequence). V was cut by 0 bases and J by 12 bases, with 21 bases left in between. The CDR3 is 15 residues long. The same data also went into a second study, on T cells expressing NK-cell markers. That source adds: TCR beta libraries carry UMIs added by 5'RACE template switching. Sorted CD3+CD56-NKG2C+, CD3+CD56+NKG2C- and CD3+CD56+NKG2C+ T cells were the source of the TCR beta repertoires. Of CD8+ T cells, about 1.0-8% belonged to dominant NKG2C+ clonotypes in five or six donors. Certain NKG2C+ T cell clones were expanded, and their HCMV specificity remained unclear.

This chain uses TRBV20-1 with TRBJ2-1, with D perhaps TRBD2 (6 bases). The source is a man in his fifties who received an inactivated influenza vaccine. The specimen was CD4+ T cells sorted from PBMCs, collected 11 to 12 days after vaccination. CDR3 sequence: CSARDLARGNLGQFF. The CDR3 region has the DNA TGCAGTGCTAGAGATCTGGCGCGGGGTAATTTGGGGCAGTTCTTC.